These 24 T cell receptor beta chains share one sample of origin, sequenced in a study of cytomegalovirus exposure and HLA in healthy donors. The PCR ran on 60 Vbeta and 13 Jbeta primers. Repertoires were generated with immunoSEQ multiplex PCR, while TCRdb's copy carries only in-frame clones and drops some. The data contain under 200,000 clones, 80% of them singletons. Sequencing was carried out using PBMCs. These receptors were collected from a man aged 25 to 40 in good health and CMV-seronegative.

The chain uses TRBV19 and TRBJ2-7, with a weak D call TRBD2 (6 bases). V lost 3 bases, J lost 1 base, and 10 bases lay in between. CDR3 size: 14 residues. Per the germline V gene, CDR1 is LNHDA and CDR2 is SQIVND (reference sequence). CDR3 DNA sequence: TGTGCCAGTAGTATTCGGGGGATTTCCTACGAGCAGTACTTC. Amino acid sequence: CASSIRGISYEQYF. Variable domain in full (rest from reference TRBV19 and TRBJ2-7): DGGITQSPKYLFRKEGQNVTLSCEQNLNHDAMYWYRQDPGQGLRLIYYSQIVNDFQKGDIAEGYSVSREKKESFPLTVTSAQKNPTAFYLCASSIRGISYEQYFGPGTRLTVT.

The chain carries TRBV27 and TRBJ2-5; D ambiguous. V was cut by 5 bases and J by 2 bases, with 6 bases left in between. The CDR3 runs 12 residues. Germline CDR1 reads MNHEY; CDR2 reads SMNVEV (reference sequence). Written as DNA, the CDR3 is TGTGCCAGCAGTAGACATCAAGAGACCCAGTACTTC. This translates into CASSRHQETQYF.

The V call is TRBV28, the J call TRBJ2-3; possible D gene TRBD2, 6 bases. The germline V gene has CDR1 MDHEN and CDR2 SYDVKM. The length of the CDR3 is 13 residues. The V and J ends lost 7 bases and 3 bases respectively, with 11 bases between them. The CDR3 protein is CASMLGTTDTQYF. The CDR3 coding sequence is TGTGCCAGCATGTTAGGGACTACAGATACGCAGTATTTT.

The CDR3 DNA is TGTGCCAGCAATCTCAACAGGGTTCGGATGGACATTCAGTACTTC. Translating gives CASNLNRVRMDIQYF. The rearrangement uses TRBV2 and TRBJ2-4; TRBD1 is a possible D gene (6 bases). The germline V gene encodes CDR1 SNHLY and CDR2 FYNNEI. V lost 7 bases and J lost 8, with 21 bases in between. The CDR3 spans 15 residues.

V usage is TRBV18 and J usage is TRBJ2-3; 13 positions match TRBD2. Trimming took 6 bases from V and 0 from J; bases not matched to a gene: 9. The CDR3 contains 18 residues. Germline CDR1 reads KGHSH; CDR2 reads LQKENI. The CDR3 is CASSQTSGGPASTDTQYF. The CDR3 nucleotides read TGTGCCAGCTCCCAGACTAGCGGGGGGCCTGCTAGCACAGATACGCAGTATTTT. The full variable domain, in which reference TRBV18 and TRBJ2-3 provide the parts outside the CDR3, is NAGVMQNPRHLVRRRGQEARLRCSPMKGHSHVYWYRQLPEEGLKFMVYLQKENIIDESGMPKERFSAEFPKEGPSILRIQQVVRGDSAAYFCASSQTSGGPASTDTQYFGPGTRLTVL.

The CDR3 bases are TGTGCCAGCAGGAGGGAGGGTGAGCAGTTCTTC. Translation gives CASRREGEQFF. The chain uses TRBV5-4 and TRBJ2-1; TRBD2 agrees at 7 bases. V gave up 5 bases and J gave up 9 bases; unmatched junction bases: 2. The CDR3 covers 11 residues. Germline V gene lookup returns CDR1 SGHNT and CDR2 YYREEE (reference sequence).

The chain is built from TRBV5-4 and TRBJ1-3, with TRBD1 as a possible D gene (6 bases). Per germline, CDR1 SGHNT and CDR2 YYREEE (reference sequence). V gave up 4 bases and J gave up 0 bases, with 14 bases separating them. This CDR3 has 16 residues. As DNA, the CDR3 is TGTGCCAGCAGCGCGACCAGGGGCCTCTCTGGAAACACCATATATTTT. This translates into CASSATRGLSGNTIYF.

V and J are TRBV6-5 and TRBJ1-5; 7 positions match TRBD1. The CDR3 consists of 15 residues. V lost 0 bases to trimming and J lost 6 bases; unmatched junction nucleotides: 5. Germline CDR1 is MNHEY and CDR2 is SVGAGI. CDR3 sequence reads: CASSYSTGAGQPQHF. In DNA form, the CDR3 reads TGTGCCAGCAGTTACTCCACAGGGGCAGGTCAGCCCCAGCATTTT.

This sequence joins TRBV4-3 and TRBJ1-6, with D tentatively TRBD1 (6 bases). The germline gives CDR1 LGHNA, CDR2 YSLEER. There are 16 residues in the CDR3. With 2 bases removed from V and 7 bases from J, the gap between germline ends came to 15 bases. The CDR3 region has the DNA TGCGCCAGCAGCCAAAAACAGGGCACCCTAAATTCACCCCTCCACTTT. Translation gives CASSQKQGTLNSPLHF.

The chain combines TRBV2 with TRBJ2-7; 7 nucleotides agree with TRBD1. V was clipped by 11 bases and J by 0 bases; unmatched bases: 7. There are 13 residues in the CDR3. Germline V gene sequence: CDR1 SNHLY, CDR2 FYNNEI. In nucleotides, the CDR3 is TGTGCCGGTCGACAGGGATACTCCTACGAGCAGTACTTC. Translated: CAGRQGYSYEQYF. The whole variable domain, remainder taken from reference TRBV2 and TRBJ2-7, is EPEVTQTPSHQVTQMGQEVILRCVPISNHLYFYWYRQILGQKVEFLVSFYNNEISEKSEIFDDQFSVERPDGSNFTLKIRSTKLEDSAMYFCAGRQGYSYEQYFGPGTRLTVT.

The V call is TRBV4-1, the J call TRBJ2-1; 10 nucleotides align to TRBD2. V dropped 3 bases and J dropped 7; count of bases not matched to a gene: 9. Germline V gives CDR1 MGHRA, CDR2 YSYEKL. The CDR3 is made up of 16 amino acids. CDR3 coding DNA: TGCGCCAGCAGCCACCCTAGCGGGGGAAACTCAAATGAGCAGTTCTTC. This codes for CASSHPSGGNSNEQFF.

The rearrangement uses TRBV28 and TRBJ2-7; a weak D match, TRBD1 (6 bases). The CDR3 sequence is 15 residues long. Germline-derived CDR1 and CDR2 are MDHEN and SYDVKM. Trimming stripped 3 bases from V and 4 bases from J, with 16 bases between. For the CDR3, the DNA is TGTGCCAGCAGTTTTAATCAGGGGCTGAATTACGAGCAGTACTTC. Residues: CASSFNQGLNYEQYF. The full variable domain, completed using reference TRBV28 and TRBJ2-7, is DVKVTQSSRYLVKRTGEKVFLECVQDMDHENMFWYRQDPGLGLRLIYFSYDVKMKEKGDIPEGYSVSREKKERFSLILESASTNQTSMYLCASSFNQGLNYEQYFGPGTRLTVT.

This chain uses TRBV30 with TRBJ2-1; 7 bases match TRBD2. Germline V gives CDR1 GTSNPN, CDR2 SVGIG (reference sequence). The CDR3 has 15 amino acids. Germline trimming cut 5 bases from V and 0 bases from J; bases unmatched to any gene: 7. The CDR3 protein is CAWDEAGNSYNEQFF. The CDR3 bases are TGTGCCTGGGATGAAGCGGGGAACTCCTACAATGAGCAGTTCTTC.

As to this clone: At one end the junction does not follow the germline gene, possibly because of a read error. The chain uses TRBV13 and TRBJ1-2; 7 bases are a match to TRBD1. CDR1 and CDR2 from the germline V gene are PRHDT and FYEKMQ (reference sequence). The CDR3 contains 24 residues. DNA of the CDR3: TGTGCCAGCGGCTTGTTACAGGGGCATATGCGACCTGGCCTAGATGACCCGGATAACTATGGCTACACCTTC. Its protein product is CASGLLQGHMRPGLDDPDNYGYTF.

Turning to this clone: Other DNA sequences of this sample code for an identical CDR3. For the CDR3, the DNA is TGCGCCAGCAGCCAAGGAAGGGGCTCCTACGAGCAGTACTTC. Encoded protein: CASSQGRGSYEQYF. The J gene is TRBJ2-7, the V gene TRBV4-3; possible D gene TRBD1, 5 bases. The ends were cut back, 1 base at V and 0 bases at J, with 7 bases in the middle. CDR1 and CDR2 (germline): LGHNA, YSLEER. The CDR3 runs to 14 residues.

Worth noting for this clone: An end of the junction does not agree with germline; a read error may underlie this. The chain couples TRBV7-7 to TRBJ2-2; TRBD1 matches 7 bases. Per the germline V gene, CDR1 is SSHAT and CDR2 is FNYEAQ (reference sequence). The length of the CDR3 is 15 residues. The CDR3 protein is CASSLYEGADGELFF. CDR3 in DNA: TGTGCTAGCAGCTTATATGAGGGGGCGGACGGGGAGCTGTTTTTT.

The chain links TRBV11-2 to TRBJ1-3; 8 bases are a match to TRBD1. Germline values: CDR1 SGHAT, CDR2 FQNNGV. V shed 2 bases and J 3 bases; nucleotides not matched to a gene: 3. The CDR3 consists of 15 residues. The CDR3 DNA follows: TGTGCCAGCAGCTTACAGGGGGCGGATGGAAACACCATATATTTT. Protein sequence: CASSLQGADGNTIYF.

This chain connects TRBV10-3 to TRBJ2-5; D is possibly TRBD1 (6 bases). V was trimmed by 10 bases and J by 4 bases, leaving 16 bases between them. The CDR3 is 13 amino acids. Germline V lookup: CDR1 ENHRY, CDR2 SYGVKD. The CDR3 region is CATSGVQGETQYF. The CDR3, as DNA: TGTGCCACCTCAGGGGTTCAGGGAGAGACCCAGTACTTC.

This sequence joins TRBV15 and TRBJ1-1, with D possibly being TRBD1 (5 bases). V was trimmed by 4 bases and J by 5 bases, leaving 11 bases between them. The CDR3 is 13 residues long. Germline V gene data show CDR1 as LNHNV and CDR2 as YYDKDF (reference sequence). CDR3 in DNA: TGTGCCACCAGCATCAGGGTAGGGACTGAAGCTTTCTTT. Translated: CATSIRVGTEAFF.

V usage is TRBV6-6 and J usage is TRBJ2-5; TRBD1 aligns across 9 bases. CDR3 length: 15 amino acids. CDR1 is MNHNY, CDR2 SVGAGI, per germline (reference sequence). J lost 5 bases, V lost 6 bases, and 10 bases had no gene match. The CDR3 region is CASRRTGQGRETQYF. The CDR3 nucleotides read TGTGCCAGCAGGAGAACTGGACAGGGGAGGGAGACCCAGTACTTC.

J is TRBJ1-6 and V is TRBV28; TRBD1 aligns across 7 bases. J was trimmed by 6 bases and V by 10 bases; bases with no gene match: 12. Germline V gives CDR1 MDHEN, CDR2 SYDVKM. The CDR3 runs to 15 residues. CDR3 residues: CATHPKGAINSPLHF. The DNA for the CDR3 is TGTGCCACTCATCCTAAGGGGGCCATTAATTCACCCCTCCACTTT.

This chain joins TRBV6-5 and TRBJ1-2; D remains ambiguous. This CDR3 spans 16 amino acids. V was pared by 0 bases and J by 0 bases, with 11 bases between. Per the germline V gene, CDR1 is MNHEY and CDR2 is SVGAGI. CDR3 residues: CASSYSRHTTNYGYTF. The CDR3 DNA reads TGTGCCAGCAGTTACTCGAGGCACACCACTAACTATGGCTACACCTTC.

This chain links TRBV18 with TRBJ1-5; 9 positions agree with TRBD1. Germline CDR1 and CDR2: KGHSH and LQKENI. V shed 6 bases and J 7 bases; nucleotides not matched to a gene: 7. The CDR3 has 14 amino acids. CDR3 residues: CASSSDRGIQPQHF. CDR3 coding DNA: TGTGCCAGCTCCTCGGACAGGGGAATACAGCCCCAGCATTTT.

This sequence joins TRBV27 and TRBJ2-7; TRBD1 matches at 8 bases. The CDR3 has 15 amino acids. The V and J ends lost 5 bases and 0 bases, in that order; junction bases with no gene match: 6. Germline V lookup: CDR1 MNHEY, CDR2 SMNVEV (reference sequence). CDR3 DNA: TGTGCCAGCAGTGCGGACAGGGCTAGCTCCTACGAGCAGTACTTC. Encoded protein: CASSADRASSYEQYF.